In its sample, the clone carrying this T cell receptor beta chain was seen many times. This specimen belongs to a study of T-cell reconstitution after alpha-beta-depleted transplantation in children. The ends lost 0 bases at V and 6 bases at J; junction bases unmatched: 15. The CDR3 totals 18 residues. CDR1 DFQATT and CDR2 SNEGSKA come from the germline V gene (reference sequence). Unique molecular identifiers were built into the TCRbeta library. TCRdb reanalysed the PCR reads using MiXCR and keeps one entry per CDR3 protein. The table lists some 640,000 distinct CDR3 sequences, 16% of them singletons, with approximately 1% in the top ten.

The gene calls are TRBV20-1 and TRBJ1-5, with TRBD1 matching 9 bases. The specimen comprised PBMCs from the stem cell graft donor, sampled from the stem cell graft. The clonotype was recovered from a human donor who donated a stem cell graft to a child with acute myeloid leukemia. CDR3 in DNA: TGCAGTGCTAGAGATAGGGCGGGGTCGGGACAGGGCACTCAGCCCCAGCATTTT. This codes for CSARDRAGSGQGTQPQHF.